In this sample, the clone carrying this T cell receptor beta chain turned up a few times. This entry comes from a study of blood T cell repertoires in COVID-19. Enrollees, about 18 to 89 years old, lived in around 23 US areas. The data were produced by immunoSEQ multiplex PCR, yet TCRdb's version contains in-frame clones alone and is incomplete. This sample has hundreds of thousands of clones, with around 84% found just once. The germline V and J ends were trimmed by 2 bases and 8 bases, with 6 bases remaining between them. The CDR3 runs to 11 residues. CDR1 SEHNR and CDR2 FQNEAQ come from the germline V gene (reference sequence).

The chain employs TRBV7-9 and TRBJ1-1, with no clear D. This receptor was obtained from a man in his forties who had been exposed to COVID-19. Sequences were obtained from PBMCs or T cells enriched from blood (not recorded which). The CDR3 region is CASSLIQEAFF. The CDR3 DNA sequence: TGTGCCAGCAGCTTAATACAGGAAGCTTTCTTT. The complete variable domain, with remaining parts taken from reference TRBV7-9 and TRBJ1-1, reads DTGVSQNPRHKITKRGQNVTFRCDPISEHNRLYWYRQTLGQGPEFLTYFQNEAQLEKSRLLSDRFSAERPKGSFSTLEIQRTEQGDSAMYLCASSLIQEAFFGQGTRLTVV.